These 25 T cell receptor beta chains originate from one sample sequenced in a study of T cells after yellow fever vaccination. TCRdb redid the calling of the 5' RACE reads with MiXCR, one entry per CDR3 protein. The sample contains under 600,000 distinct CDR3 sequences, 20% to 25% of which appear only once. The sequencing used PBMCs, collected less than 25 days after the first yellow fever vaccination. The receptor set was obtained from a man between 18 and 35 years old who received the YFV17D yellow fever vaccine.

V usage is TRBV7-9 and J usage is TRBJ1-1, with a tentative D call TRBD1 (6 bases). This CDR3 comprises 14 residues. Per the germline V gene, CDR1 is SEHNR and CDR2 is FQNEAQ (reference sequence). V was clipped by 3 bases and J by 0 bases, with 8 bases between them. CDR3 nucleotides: TGTGCCAGCAGCTTCGGACAGCTGAACACTGAAGCTTTCTTT. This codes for CASSFGQLNTEAFF.

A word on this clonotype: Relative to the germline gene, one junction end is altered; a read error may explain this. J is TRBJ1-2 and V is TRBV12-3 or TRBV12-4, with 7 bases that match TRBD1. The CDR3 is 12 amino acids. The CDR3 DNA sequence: TGTGCCAGCAGTACCTACTCAGGGGGGTTGGTCTTC. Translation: CASSTYSGGLVF.

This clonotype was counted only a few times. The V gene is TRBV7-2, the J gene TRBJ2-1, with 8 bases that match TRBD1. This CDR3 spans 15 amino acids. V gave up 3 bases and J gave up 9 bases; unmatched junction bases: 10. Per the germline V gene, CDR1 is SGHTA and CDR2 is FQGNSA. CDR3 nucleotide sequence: TGTGCCAGCAGCTTTGTTCAGGGGGCCGAGGGTGAGCAGTTCTTC. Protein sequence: CASSFVQGAEGEQFF.

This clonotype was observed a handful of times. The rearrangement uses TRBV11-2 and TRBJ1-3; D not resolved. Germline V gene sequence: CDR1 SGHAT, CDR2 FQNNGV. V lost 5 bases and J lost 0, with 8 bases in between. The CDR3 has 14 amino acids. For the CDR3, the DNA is TGTGCCAGCAGCCAACAATTCTCTGGAAACACCATATATTTT. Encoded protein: CASSQQFSGNTIYF.

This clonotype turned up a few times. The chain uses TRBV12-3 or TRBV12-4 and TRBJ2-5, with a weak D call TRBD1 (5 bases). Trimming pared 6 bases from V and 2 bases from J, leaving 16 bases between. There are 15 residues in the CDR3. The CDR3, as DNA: TGTGCCAGCAGCTTTCAGACAGAGAATCAAGAGACCCAGTACTTC. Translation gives CASSFQTENQETQYF.

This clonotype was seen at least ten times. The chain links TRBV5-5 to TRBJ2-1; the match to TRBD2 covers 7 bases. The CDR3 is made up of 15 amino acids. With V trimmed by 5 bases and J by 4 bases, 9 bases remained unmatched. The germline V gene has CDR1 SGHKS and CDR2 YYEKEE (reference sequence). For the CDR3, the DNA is TGTGCCAGCAGTTTGTGGGAGGGCCTATACAATGAGCAGTTCTTC. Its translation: CASSLWEGLYNEQFF.

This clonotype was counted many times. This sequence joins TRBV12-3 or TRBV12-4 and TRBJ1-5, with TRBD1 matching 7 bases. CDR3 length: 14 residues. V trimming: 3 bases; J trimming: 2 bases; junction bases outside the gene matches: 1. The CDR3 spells CASSFGQGNQPQHF. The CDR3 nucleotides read TGTGCCAGCAGTTTTGGACAGGGCAATCAGCCCCAGCATTTT.

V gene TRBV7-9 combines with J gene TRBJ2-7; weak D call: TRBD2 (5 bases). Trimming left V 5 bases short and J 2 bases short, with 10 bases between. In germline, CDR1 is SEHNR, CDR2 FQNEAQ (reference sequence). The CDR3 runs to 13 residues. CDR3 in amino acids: CASSRRDAYEQYF. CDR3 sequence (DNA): TGTGCCAGCAGCCGACGGGATGCCTACGAGCAGTACTTC.

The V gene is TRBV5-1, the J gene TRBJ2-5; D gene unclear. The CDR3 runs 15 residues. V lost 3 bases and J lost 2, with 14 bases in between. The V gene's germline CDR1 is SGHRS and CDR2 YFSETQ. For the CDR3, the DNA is TGCGCCAGCAGCTGGATGCCAGGTGAACAAGAGACCCAGTACTTC. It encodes CASSWMPGEQETQYF. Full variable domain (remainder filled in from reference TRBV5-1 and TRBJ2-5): KAGVTQTPRYLIKTRGQQVTLSCSPISGHRSVSWYQQTPGQGLQFLFEYFSETQRNKGNFPGRFSGRQFSNSRSEMNVSTLELGDSALYLCASSWMPGEQETQYFGPGTRLLVL.

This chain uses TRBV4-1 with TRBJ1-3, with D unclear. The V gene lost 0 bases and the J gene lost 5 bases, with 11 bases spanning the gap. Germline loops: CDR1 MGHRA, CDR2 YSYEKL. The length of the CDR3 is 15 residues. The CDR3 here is CASSQDKGLRNTIYF. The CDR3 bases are TGCGCCAGCAGCCAAGATAAGGGATTGAGAAACACCATATATTTT.

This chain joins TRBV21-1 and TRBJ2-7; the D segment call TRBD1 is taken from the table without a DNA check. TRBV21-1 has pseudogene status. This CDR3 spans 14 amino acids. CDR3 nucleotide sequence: TGTGCCAGCAGCCCCAGGCCGGGCCGGCGCGAGCAGTACGTC. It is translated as CASSPRPGRREQYV.

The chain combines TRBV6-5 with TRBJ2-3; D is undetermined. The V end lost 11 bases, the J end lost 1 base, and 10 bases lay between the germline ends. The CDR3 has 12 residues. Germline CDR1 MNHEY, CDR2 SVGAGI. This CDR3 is CASKAGTDTQYF. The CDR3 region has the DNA TGTGCCTCCAAGGCGGGCACAGATACGCAGTATTTT.

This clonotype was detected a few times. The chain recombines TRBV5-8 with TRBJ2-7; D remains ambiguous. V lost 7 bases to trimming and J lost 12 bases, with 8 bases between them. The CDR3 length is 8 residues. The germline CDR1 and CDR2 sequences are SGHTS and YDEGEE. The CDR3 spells CASVSLYV. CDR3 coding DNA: TGTGCCAGCGTTAGTCTGTACGTC.

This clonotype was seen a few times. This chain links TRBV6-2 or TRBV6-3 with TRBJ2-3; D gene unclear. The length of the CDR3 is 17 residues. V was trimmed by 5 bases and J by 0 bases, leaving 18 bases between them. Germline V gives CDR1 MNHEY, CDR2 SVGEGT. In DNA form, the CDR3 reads TGTGCCAGCAGTCCCTGGCCCGGGTTGGACAGCACAGATACGCAGTATTTT. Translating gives CASSPWPGLDSTDTQYF.

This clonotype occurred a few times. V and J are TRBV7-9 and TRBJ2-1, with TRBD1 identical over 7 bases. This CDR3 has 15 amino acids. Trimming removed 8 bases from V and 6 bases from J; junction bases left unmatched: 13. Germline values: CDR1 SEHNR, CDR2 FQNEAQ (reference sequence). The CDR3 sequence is CASGQQGFGGNEQFF. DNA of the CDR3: TGTGCCAGCGGACAACAGGGGTTTGGGGGCAATGAGCAGTTCTTC.

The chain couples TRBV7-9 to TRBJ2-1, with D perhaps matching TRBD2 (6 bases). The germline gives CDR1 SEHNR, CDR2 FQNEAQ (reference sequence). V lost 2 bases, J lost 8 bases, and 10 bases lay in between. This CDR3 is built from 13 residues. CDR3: CASSLREVHEQFF. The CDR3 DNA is TGTGCCAGCAGCTTAAGGGAGGTCCATGAGCAGTTCTTC.

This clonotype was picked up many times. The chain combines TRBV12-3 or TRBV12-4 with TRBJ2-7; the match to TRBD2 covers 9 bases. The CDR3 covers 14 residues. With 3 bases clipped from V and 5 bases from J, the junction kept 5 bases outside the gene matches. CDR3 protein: CASSFEAGGNEQYF. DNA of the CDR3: TGTGCCAGCAGTTTCGAAGCGGGGGGAAACGAGCAGTACTTC.

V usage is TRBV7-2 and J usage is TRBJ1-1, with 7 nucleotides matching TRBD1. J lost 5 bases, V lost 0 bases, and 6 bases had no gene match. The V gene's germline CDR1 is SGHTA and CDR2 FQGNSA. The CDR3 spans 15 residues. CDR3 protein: CASSLAPGGSTEAFF. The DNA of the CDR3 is TGTGCCAGCAGCTTAGCGCCAGGGGGGAGTACTGAAGCTTTCTTT.

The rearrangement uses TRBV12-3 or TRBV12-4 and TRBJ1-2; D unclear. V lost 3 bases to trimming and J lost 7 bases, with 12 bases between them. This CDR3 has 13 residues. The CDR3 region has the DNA TGTGCCAGCAGTTTCGAGGGTTTCCGTGGCTACACCTTC. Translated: CASSFEGFRGYTF.

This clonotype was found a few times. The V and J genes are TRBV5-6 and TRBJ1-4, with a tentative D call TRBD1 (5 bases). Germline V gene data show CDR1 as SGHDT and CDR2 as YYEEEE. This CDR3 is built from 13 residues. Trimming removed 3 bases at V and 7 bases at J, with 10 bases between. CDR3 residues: CASSWERGEKLFF. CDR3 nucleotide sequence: TGTGCCAGCAGCTGGGAAAGGGGTGAAAAACTGTTTTTT.

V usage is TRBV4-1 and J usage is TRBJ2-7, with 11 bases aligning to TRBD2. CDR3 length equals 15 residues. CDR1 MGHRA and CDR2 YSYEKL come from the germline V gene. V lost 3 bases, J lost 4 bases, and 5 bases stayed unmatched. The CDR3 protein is CASSHQTSGEYEQYF. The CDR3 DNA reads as TGCGCCAGCAGCCACCAGACTAGCGGGGAATACGAGCAGTACTTC.

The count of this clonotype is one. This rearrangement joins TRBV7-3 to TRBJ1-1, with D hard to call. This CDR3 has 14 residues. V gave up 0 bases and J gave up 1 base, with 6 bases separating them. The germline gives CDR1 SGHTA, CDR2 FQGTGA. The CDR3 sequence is CASSLTVGNTEAFF. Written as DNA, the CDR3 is TGTGCCAGCAGCTTAACCGTTGGGAACACTGAAGCTTTCTTT. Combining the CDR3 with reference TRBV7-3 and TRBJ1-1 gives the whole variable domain GAGVSQTPSNKVTEKGKYVELRCDPISGHTALYWYRQSLGQGPEFLIYFQGTGAADDSGLPNDRFFAVRPEGSVSTLKIQRTERGDSAVYLCASSLTVGNTEAFFGQGTRLTVV.

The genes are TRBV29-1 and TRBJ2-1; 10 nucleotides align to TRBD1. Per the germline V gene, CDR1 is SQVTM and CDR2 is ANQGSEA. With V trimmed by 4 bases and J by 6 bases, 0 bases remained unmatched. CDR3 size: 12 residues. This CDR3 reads CSVGTGGNEQFF. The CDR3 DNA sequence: TGCAGCGTTGGGACAGGGGGCAATGAGCAGTTCTTC.

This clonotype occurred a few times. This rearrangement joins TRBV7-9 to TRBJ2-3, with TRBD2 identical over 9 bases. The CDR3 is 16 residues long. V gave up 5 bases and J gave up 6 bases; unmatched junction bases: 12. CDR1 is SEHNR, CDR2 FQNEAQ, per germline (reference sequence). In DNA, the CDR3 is TGTGCCAGCAGCCCCATCGGAGCGGGGGGCCCCGATACGCAGTATTTT. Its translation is CASSPIGAGGPDTQYF.

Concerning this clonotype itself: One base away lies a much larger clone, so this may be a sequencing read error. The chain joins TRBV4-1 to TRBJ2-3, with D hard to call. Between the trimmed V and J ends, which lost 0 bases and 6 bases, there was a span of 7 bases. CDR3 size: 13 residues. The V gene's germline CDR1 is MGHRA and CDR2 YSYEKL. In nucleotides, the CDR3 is TGCGCCAGCAGCCAAGATGGTTGGGATACGCAGTATTTT. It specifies CASSQDGWDTQYF.